Here is one T cell receptor (beta chain) with its context. The sample originates from a study of blood T cell repertoires in COVID-19. As for the study in general: Italy, Spain and the United States were the sources of the convalescent and acute COVID-19 samples. T cells, B-cell-depleted T cells, or PBMCs provided the cDNA or gDNA that served as material.

Original analysis: For nucleated cells, counts were estimated from reference gene primer amplification. TCRdb's copy holds only in-frame clones and misses some; the assay was immunoSEQ multiplex PCR. The V and J calls and clone size are taken from that table; D and trimming were inferred from the DNA. The table lists 350,000 or so clones, more than 70% of them singletons. The clonotype comes from a woman in her twenties or thirties with COVID-19, enrolled during active disease. The sequenced sample consisted of peripheral blood.

For the CDR3, the DNA is TGTGCCTGGAGTCAAACAGGGTCTGGAAACACCATATATTTT. Encoded protein: CAWSQTGSGNTIYF. The rearrangement uses TRBV30 and TRBJ1-3; maybe TRBD1 (6 bases). V was shortened by 2 bases and J by 1 base, with 9 bases between the two germline ends. Germline V lookup: CDR1 GTSNPN, CDR2 SVGIG (reference sequence). The CDR3 contains 14 residues. Filled out from reference TRBV30 and TRBJ1-3, the complete variable domain reads SQTIHQWPATLVQPVGSPLSLECTVEGTSNPNLYWYRQAAGRGLQLLFYSVGIGQISSEVPQNLSASRPQDRQFILSSKKLLLSDSGFYLCAWSQTGSGNTIYFGEGSWLTVV.